One sample yielded the 16 T cell receptor beta chains listed below, sequenced in a study of OX40 agonist ivuxolimab in advanced cancers. The library was prepared using the immunoSEQ multiplex PCR assay. In TCRdb, the immuneACCESS table is reduced to in-frame sequences with V and J assigned. These tables do not hold every clone; where another copy was compared, an unresolved V gene accounts for under half, and the others remain unexplained. Here the sample has 44,000 or so clones; 70% to 80% occur a single time. The ten largest clones take up under 2% of the sample. The sample was CD4+ or CD8+ T cells sorted from blood, taken in a trial of the OX40 agonist ivuxolimab. Source of these receptors: an adult with an advanced solid tumor such as melanoma, head and neck, liver or kidney cancer.

The rearrangement links TRBV6-6 to TRBJ2-1; D could derive from TRBD1 or TRBD2 (5 bases each). The CDR3 has 14 residues. Germline-derived CDR1 and CDR2 are MNHNY and SVGAGI (reference sequence). The V end was cut by 6 bases, the J end by 7 bases, with 16 bases between. The CDR3 protein is CASSSGTSGNEQFF. The CDR3 coding sequence is TGTGCCAGCAGCTCCGGGACCTCGGGTAATGAGCAGTTCTTC.

The chain has TRBV10-3 and TRBJ2-5; D remains ambiguous. Germline CDR1 and CDR2: ENHRY and SYGVKD. The CDR3 loop spans 12 amino acids. The V end was cut by 0 bases, the J end by 5 bases, with 4 bases between. The CDR3 bases are TGTGCCATCAGTGAGTCTGCGGAGACCCAGTACTTC. This sequence encodes CAISESAETQYF.

This clone was detected a few times. The rearrangement links TRBV2 to TRBJ1-5; possible D gene TRBD1, 6 bases. The CDR3 has 13 residues. Germline CDR1 is SNHLY and CDR2 is FYNNEI. Trimming took off 5 bases at V and 5 bases at J, with 10 bases between the two ends. This CDR3 reads CASSNRADQPQHF. The CDR3 DNA reads as TGTGCCAGCAGTAACAGGGCGGATCAGCCCCAGCATTTT. Full variable domain (missing parts from reference TRBV2 and TRBJ1-5): EPEVTQTPSHQVTQMGQEVILRCVPISNHLYFYWYRQILGQKVEFLVSFYNNEISEKSEIFDDQFSVERPDGSNFTLKIRSTKLEDSAMYFCASSNRADQPQHFGDGTRLSIL.

This rearrangement joins TRBV5-1 to TRBJ2-3, with 7 positions matching TRBD2. Germline V gives CDR1 SGHRS, CDR2 YFSETQ. The CDR3 consists of 13 residues. V gave up 7 bases and J gave up 3 bases; unmatched junction bases: 5. CDR3 coding DNA: TGCGCCAGCTGCACAGCGGGGACAGATACGCAGTATTTT. Protein sequence: CASCTAGTDTQYF.

This sequence joins TRBV25-1 and TRBJ2-7; D is tentatively TRBD1 or TRBD2 (5 bases each). Per the germline V gene, CDR1 is MGHDK and CDR2 is SYGVNS. The CDR3 extends over 12 amino acids. Between the trimmed V and J ends, which lost 2 bases and 4 bases, there was a span of 6 bases. The CDR3 loop reads CASSEEGYEQYF. CDR3 in DNA: TGTGCCAGCAGTGAAGAGGGGTACGAGCAGTACTTC.

This clone was seen only a few times. The junction does not match germline at one end; this may be a read error. The chain couples TRBV7-7 to TRBJ2-2, with 7 bases that match TRBD2. Germline V gene sequence: CDR1 SSHAT, CDR2 FNYEAQ (reference sequence). The CDR3 is 15 residues long. The CDR3 coding sequence is TGTGCTAGCAGCTTAGGGCGGGAGACGGCGGGGGAGCTGTTTTTT. Its translation: CASSLGRETAGELFF.

This rearrangement joins TRBV19 to TRBJ1-4; D gene unclear. The V end lost 4 bases, the J end lost 8 bases, and 11 bases lay between the germline ends. There are 13 residues in the CDR3. Germline CDR1 reads LNHDA; CDR2 reads SQIVND (reference sequence). The CDR3 region is CASSKRREEKLFF. CDR3 in DNA: TGTGCCAGTAGTAAGAGGCGGGAAGAAAAACTGTTTTTT.

The table lists this clone with a count of one. This chain uses TRBV28 with TRBJ1-5; maybe TRBD1 (6 bases). CDR3 length: 16 amino acids. V lost 5 bases to trimming and J lost 1 base, with 15 bases between them. Germline CDR1 reads MDHEN; CDR2 reads SYDVKM. For the CDR3, the DNA is TGTGCCAGCAGTCCGGGACAAGGGTTGAGCAATCAGCCCCAGCATTTT. Its translation: CASSPGQGLSNQPQHF. The full variable domain, with the rest looked up from reference TRBV28 and TRBJ1-5, is DVKVTQSSRYLVKRTGEKVFLECVQDMDHENMFWYRQDPGLGLRLIYFSYDVKMKEKGDIPEGYSVSREKKERFSLILESASTNQTSMYLCASSPGQGLSNQPQHFGDGTRLSIL.

The gene calls are TRBV19 and TRBJ1-5, with 7 positions matching TRBD1. The junction had 6 bases not matched to a gene; V was cut back by 3 bases and J by 7 bases. The germline V gene encodes CDR1 LNHDA and CDR2 SQIVND (reference sequence). The CDR3 is 14 amino acids. In DNA form, the CDR3 reads TGTGCCAGTAGTATGGAGGGGGCCAGGCAGCCCCAGCATTTT. It codes for CASSMEGARQPQHF.

The gene calls are TRBV10-2 and TRBJ1-2; D remains unclear. Germline V CDR1 and CDR2: WSHSY, SAAADI. The V and J ends lost 9 bases and 4 bases respectively, with 12 bases between them. The CDR3 totals 12 residues. CDR3 in DNA: TGCGCCAGTGGTAGGAGAATCTATGGCTACACCTTC. Encoded protein: CASGRRIYGYTF.

This clone was observed a handful of times. The V call is TRBV6-5, the J call TRBJ1-1; D not resolved. The V gene's germline CDR1 is MNHEY and CDR2 SVGAGI. The CDR3 is 12 residues long. The V and J ends lost 7 bases and 10 bases respectively, with 16 bases between them. CDR3 coding DNA: TGTGCCAGCACTAAAAAAGGGCACCGAGCTTTCTTT. This codes for CASTKKGHRAFF.

This clone appeared a few times. V and J are TRBV7-9 and TRBJ2-1; 7 positions agree with TRBD2. Germline V gene data show CDR1 as SEHNR and CDR2 as FQNEAQ (reference sequence). The V segment lost 0 bases and the J segment 8 bases; nucleotides outside the gene matches: 7. The CDR3 has 15 amino acids. The CDR3 bases are TGTGCCAGCAGCTTAGCCGGGCGGGAGAACGATGAGCAGTTCTTC. This encodes CASSLAGRENDEQFF.

About this clone itself: In the same sample, other DNA sequences code for this CDR3. DNA for the CDR3: TGTGCCAGCAGCGTAGATCTGGGGTCCTACGAGCAGTACTTC. Its translation is CASSVDLGSYEQYF. The V call is TRBV9, the J call TRBJ2-7; D is unclear. Per germline, CDR1 SGDLS and CDR2 YYNGEE. There are 14 residues in the CDR3. Deletions cut 0 bases from V and 1 base from J, with 8 bases between.

The CDR3 region has the DNA TGTGCCAACGGACAGTCTAACTATGGCTACACCTTC. The encoded protein is CANGQSNYGYTF. V usage is TRBV2 and J usage is TRBJ1-2; TRBD1 is a possible D gene (6 bases). The CDR3 has 12 amino acids. The ends were cut back, 10 bases at V and 0 bases at J, with 9 bases in the middle. CDR1 is SNHLY, CDR2 FYNNEI, per germline.

The chain links TRBV7-2 to TRBJ2-2; D not certain. Between the trimmed V and J ends, which lost 3 bases and 6 bases, there was a span of 5 bases. The CDR3 sequence is 12 residues long. CDR1 and CDR2 from the germline V gene are SGHTA and FQGNSA. The CDR3 is CASSFPPGELFF. The CDR3 DNA is TGTGCCAGCAGCTTTCCTCCCGGGGAGCTGTTTTTT. The whole variable domain, filled in from reference TRBV7-2 and TRBJ2-2, reads GAGVSQSPSNKVTEKGKDVELRCDPISGHTALYWYRQSLGQGLEFLIYFQGNSAPDKSGLPSDRFSAERTGGSVSTLTIQRTQQEDSAVYLCASSFPPGELFFGEGSRLTVL.

The V call is TRBV14, the J call TRBJ2-2; D may match TRBD1 or TRBD2 (5 bases each). The CDR3 consists of 12 residues. Between the trimmed V and J ends, which lost 3 bases and 6 bases, there was a span of 5 bases. Germline V gives CDR1 SGHDN, CDR2 FVKESK. CDR3 sequence (DNA): TGTGCCAGCAGCCAGGGGGCCGGGGAGCTGTTTTTT. Translated: CASSQGAGELFF.